The T cell receptor (beta chain) under discussion was sequenced for a study of OX40 agonist ivuxolimab in advanced cancers. Study-level results: CD8+ T cells showed, on average, more clonal expansion than CD4+ cells.

CDR1 and CDR2 from the germline V gene are SGHVS and FQNEAQ. The ends lost 5 bases at V and 5 bases at J; junction bases unmatched: 6. The CDR3 is 15 residues long. Repertoires were generated with immunoSEQ multiplex PCR, while TCRdb's copy carries only in-frame clones and drops some. This table has about 34,000 clones, 70% to 80% appearing once. In the case of this clone: The antigen is not known.

Material: CD4+ or CD8+ T cells sorted from blood, obtained in a trial of the OX40 agonist ivuxolimab. The V call is TRBV7-8, the J call TRBJ1-6, with 7 nucleotides matching TRBD1. The source of this sequence is an adult with an advanced solid tumor such as melanoma, head and neck, liver or kidney cancer. The CDR3 loop reads CASSIRQGNNSPLHF. The CDR3 region has the DNA TGTGCCAGCAGCATCCGACAGGGAAATAATTCACCCCTCCACTTT.